These 5 T cell receptor beta chains were sequenced from one sample in a study of shared clonotypes between healthy human individuals. Assay used: immunoSEQ multiplex PCR; TCRdb lists only in-frame clones, some missing. This table has about 1 million clones, 70% to 80% appearing once. The material sequenced was memory CD4+ T cells sorted from blood. Subset given: CD45RA-negative fraction. These receptors all come from a man aged 18 to 30 in good health.

This clone has a single count. The chain couples TRBV5-4 to TRBJ2-3, with 8 nucleotides matching TRBD2. Germline CDR1 is SGHNT and CDR2 is YYREEE (reference sequence). The junction had 11 bases not matched to a gene; V was cut back by 5 bases and J by 6 bases. The CDR3 is 15 amino acids. Here the CDR3 reads CASSSPREGPDTQYF. The DNA of the CDR3 is TGTGCCAGCAGTTCTCCCCGGGAGGGCCCTGATACGCAGTATTTT. The complete variable domain, with remaining parts taken from reference TRBV5-4 and TRBJ2-3, reads ETGVTQSPTHLIKTRGQQVTLRCSSQSGHNTVSWYQQALGQGPQFIFQYYREEENGRGNFPPRFSGLQFPNYSSELNVNALELDDSALYLCASSSPREGPDTQYFGPGTRLTVL.

The gene calls are TRBV21-1 and TRBJ1-6; the listed D gene, TRBD1, was not tested against the DNA. TRBV21-1 is reported as a pseudogene. The CDR3 runs to 15 residues. The CDR3 sequence is CASRTGTDDNSPLHF. In nucleotides, the CDR3 is TGTGCCAGCAGGACTGGGACAGATGATAATTCACCCCTCCACTTT.

The count of this clone is one. The chain couples TRBV7-9 to TRBJ2-7, with a possible D match to TRBD1 (6 bases). CDR3 size: 15 residues. Germline CDR1 reads SEHNR; CDR2 reads FQNEAQ (reference sequence). V shed 5 bases and J shed 0 bases, with 14 bases lying between them. The CDR3: CASSQTGFVSYEQYF. Here the CDR3 DNA reads TGTGCCAGCAGCCAAACAGGGTTTGTCTCCTACGAGCAGTACTTC.

This clone was detected a few times. The chain joins TRBV11-3 to TRBJ2-5; 9 bases are shared with TRBD2. The CDR3 runs 16 residues. CDR1 SGHNT and CDR2 YENEEA come from the germline V gene. J was trimmed by 2 bases and V by 5 bases; bases with no gene match: 9. CDR3: CASSSGSGGRQETQYF. The CDR3 DNA reads TGTGCCAGCAGCAGTGGTAGCGGGGGTCGACAAGAGACCCAGTACTTC.

The chain links TRBV10-1 to TRBJ2-5; tentative D call: TRBD2 (6 bases). Germline CDR1 is WNHNN and CDR2 is SYGVQD (reference sequence). The CDR3 has 15 amino acids. V was trimmed by 0 bases and J by 4 bases, leaving 12 bases between them. This CDR3 reads CASSESVGGRETQYF. CDR3 DNA: TGCGCCAGCAGTGAGTCAGTCGGGGGTCGAGAGACCCAGTACTTC.